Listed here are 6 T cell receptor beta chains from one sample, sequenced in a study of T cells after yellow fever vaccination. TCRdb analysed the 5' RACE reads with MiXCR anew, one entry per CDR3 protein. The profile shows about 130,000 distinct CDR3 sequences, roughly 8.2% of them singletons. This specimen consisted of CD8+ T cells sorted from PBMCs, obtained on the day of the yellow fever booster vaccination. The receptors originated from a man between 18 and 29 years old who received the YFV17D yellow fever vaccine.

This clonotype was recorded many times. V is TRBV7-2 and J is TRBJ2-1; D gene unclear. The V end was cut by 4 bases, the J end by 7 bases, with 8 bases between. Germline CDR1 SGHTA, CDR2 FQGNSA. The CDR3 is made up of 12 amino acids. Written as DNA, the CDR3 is TGTGCCAGCAGCTCCTTAAGTAATGAGCAGTTCTTC. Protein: CASSSLSNEQFF.

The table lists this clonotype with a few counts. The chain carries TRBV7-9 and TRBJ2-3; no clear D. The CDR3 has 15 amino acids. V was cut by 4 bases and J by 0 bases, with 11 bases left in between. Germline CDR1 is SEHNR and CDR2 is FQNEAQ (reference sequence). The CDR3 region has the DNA TGTGCCAGCAGCTCCCTAATTCACAGCACAGATACGCAGTATTTT. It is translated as CASSSLIHSTDTQYF.

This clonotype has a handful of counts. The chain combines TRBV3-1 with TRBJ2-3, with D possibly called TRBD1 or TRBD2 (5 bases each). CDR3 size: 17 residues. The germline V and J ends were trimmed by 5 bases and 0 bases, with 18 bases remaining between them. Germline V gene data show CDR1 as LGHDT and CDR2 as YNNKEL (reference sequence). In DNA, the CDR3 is TGTGCCAGCAGCTTGATAGCAGAGGGGTTTAGCACAGATACGCAGTATTTT. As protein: CASSLIAEGFSTDTQYF.

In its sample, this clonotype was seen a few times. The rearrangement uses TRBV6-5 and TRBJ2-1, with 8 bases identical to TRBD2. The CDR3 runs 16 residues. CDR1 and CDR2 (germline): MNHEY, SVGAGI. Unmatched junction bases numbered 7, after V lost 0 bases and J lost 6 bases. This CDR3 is CASSYSVTGGLNEQFF. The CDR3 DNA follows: TGTGCCAGCAGTTACTCGGTAACGGGGGGGCTCAATGAGCAGTTCTTC.

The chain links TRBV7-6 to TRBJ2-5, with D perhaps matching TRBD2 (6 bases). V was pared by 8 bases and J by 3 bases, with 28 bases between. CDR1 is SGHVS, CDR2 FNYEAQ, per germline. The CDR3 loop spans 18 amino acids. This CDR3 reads CASASPPAPGLVKETQYF. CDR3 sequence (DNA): TGTGCCAGCGCGTCCCCCCCCGCACCGGGACTGGTAAAAGAGACCCAGTACTTC.

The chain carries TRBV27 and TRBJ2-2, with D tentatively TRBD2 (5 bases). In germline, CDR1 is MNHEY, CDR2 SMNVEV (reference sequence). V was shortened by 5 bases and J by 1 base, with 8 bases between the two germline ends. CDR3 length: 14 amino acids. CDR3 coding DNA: TGTGCCAGCAGTGTCGGGGAGAACACCGGGGAGCTGTTTTTT. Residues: CASSVGENTGELFF.